Presented here are 6 T cell receptor beta chains from one specimen sequenced in a study of blood T cell repertoires in COVID-19. This table comes from immunoSEQ multiplex PCR, and its TCRdb copy is limited to in-frame clones, with some not included. The sample shows about 280,000 clones, 90% of them seen only once. Sequencing input: PBMCs or T cells enriched from blood (not recorded which). These receptors were collected from a woman aged 25-40 years with acute COVID-19.

Only one count was recorded for this clone. V is TRBV30 and J is TRBJ2-5; the D is unclear. Between the trimmed V and J ends, which lost 4 bases and 5 bases, there was a span of 8 bases. Germline V gene lookup returns CDR1 GTSNPN and CDR2 SVGIG (reference sequence). The CDR3 sequence is 11 residues long. The CDR3 DNA sequence: TGTGCCTGGAATACCGGGGAGACCCAGTACTTC. Translation: CAWNTGETQYF.

The chain couples TRBV28 to TRBJ2-1; 10 nucleotides agree with TRBD1. The CDR3 totals 15 residues. Per the germline V gene, CDR1 is MDHEN and CDR2 is SYDVKM. V trimming: 5 bases; J trimming: 2 bases; junction bases outside the gene matches: 3. The CDR3 bases are TGTGCCAGCAGTGGGGACAGGGGAGCCTACAATGAGCAGTTCTTC. It translates to CASSGDRGAYNEQFF. Full variable domain (missing parts from reference TRBV28 and TRBJ2-1): DVKVTQSSRYLVKRTGEKVFLECVQDMDHENMFWYRQDPGLGLRLIYFSYDVKMKEKGDIPEGYSVSREKKERFSLILESASTNQTSMYLCASSGDRGAYNEQFFGPGTRLTVL.

The CDR3: CASRLAPQGPEAFF. CDR3 sequence (DNA): TGTGCCAGCCGTCTTGCCCCACAGGGGCCTGAAGCTTTCTTT. The chain employs TRBV7-2 and TRBJ1-1; TRBD1 matches at 7 bases. In germline, CDR1 is SGHTA, CDR2 FQGNSA. Trimming took 8 bases from V and 6 from J; bases not matched to a gene: 12. This CDR3 has 14 residues.

The V gene is TRBV9, the J gene TRBJ2-7; 12 nucleotides agree with TRBD2. V lost 4 bases and J lost 9; bases outside the gene matches: 8. The CDR3 extends over 14 amino acids. Germline CDR1 reads SGDLS; CDR2 reads YYNGEE. The CDR3 DNA sequence: TGTGCCAGCAGCCCCCGACTAGCGGGAGATTGGCAGTACTTC. This translates into CASSPRLAGDWQYF.

This chain connects TRBV20-1 to TRBJ2-2; D unresolved. The germline V gene has CDR1 DFQATT and CDR2 SNEGSKA (reference sequence). This CDR3 spans 12 amino acids. V lost 3 bases and J lost 4, with 6 bases in between. CDR3 bases: TGCAGTGCTAGTTATATCACCGGGGAGCTGTTTTTT. Protein product: CSASYITGELFF.

The J gene is TRBJ2-5, the V gene TRBV28; the D is unclear. V dropped 1 base and J dropped 3 bases, with 6 bases sitting between them. The CDR3 totals 13 residues. CDR1 is MDHEN and CDR2 is SYDVKM in the germline V gene. The CDR3: CASSLLIEETQYF. In DNA form, the CDR3 reads TGTGCCAGCAGTTTATTGATAGAAGAGACCCAGTACTTC. Drawing the rest from reference TRBV28 and TRBJ2-5, the complete variable domain is DVKVTQSSRYLVKRTGEKVFLECVQDMDHENMFWYRQDPGLGLRLIYFSYDVKMKEKGDIPEGYSVSREKKERFSLILESASTNQTSMYLCASSLLIEETQYFGPGTRLLVL.